The 21 T cell receptor beta chains listed next were all sequenced from one sample in a study of shared clonotypes between healthy human individuals. Method: immunoSEQ multiplex PCR; TCRdb's copy keeps in-frame clones and lacks some. The sample has around 1.6 million clones; roughly 98% are singletons. Sequencing was performed on naive CD4+ T cells sorted from blood. The subset: CD45RA+ positively selected. These receptors were collected from a man aged 25 to 40 in good health.

The chain combines TRBV7-9 with TRBJ1-4, with D possibly TRBD1 on 6 matching bases. Germline values: CDR1 SEHNR, CDR2 FQNEAQ (reference sequence). This CDR3 is 13 amino acids long. Trimming pared 5 bases from V and 6 bases from J, leaving 10 bases between. The DNA of the CDR3 is TGTGCCAGCAGCGGGGACACGCATGAAAAACTGTTTTTT. Its translation: CASSGDTHEKLFF.

This chain joins TRBV9 and TRBJ2-1, with 9 bases that match TRBD2. Losses at the gene ends were 0 bases for V and 6 bases for J; bases not matched to a gene: 4. CDR1 SGDLS and CDR2 YYNGEE come from the germline V gene. The CDR3 extends over 15 amino acids. In DNA form, the CDR3 reads TGTGCCAGCAGCGTAGTTGCGGGAGGGGCCAATGAGCAGTTCTTC. Its protein product is CASSVVAGGANEQFF.

As concerns this clone: The sample contains more than one DNA sequence encoding this CDR3. The chain is built from TRBV18 and TRBJ2-7; no definite D call. There are 14 residues in the CDR3. Germline loops: CDR1 KGHSH, CDR2 LQKENI. V was cut by 1 base and J by 1 base, with 8 bases left in between. CDR3 sequence (DNA): TGTGCCAGCTCACCACGGGATTTTTCCTACGAGCAGTACTTC. Translation: CASSPRDFSYEQYF.

This rearrangement joins TRBV6-6 to TRBJ2-7; no clear D gene. The V gene lost 2 bases and the J gene lost 1 base, with 6 bases spanning the gap. Per germline, CDR1 MNHNY and CDR2 SVGAGI (reference sequence). This CDR3 has 13 residues. The chain's CDR3 is CASSYLHSYEQYF. CDR3 coding DNA: TGTGCCAGCAGTTACCTCCATTCCTACGAGCAGTACTTC.

This clone has just one count. The rearrangement uses TRBV30 and TRBJ2-1, with TRBD2 matching over 8 bases. The CDR3 runs 19 residues. Germline trimming cut 2 bases from V and 3 bases from J; bases unmatched to any gene: 18. The germline V gene has CDR1 GTSNPN and CDR2 SVGIG (reference sequence). CDR3 sequence (DNA): TGTGCCTGGAGTTCTGCACCCACCTCCGGGACTAGGGGCTACAATGAGCAGTTCTTC. The encoded protein is CAWSSAPTSGTRGYNEQFF.

The V call is TRBV5-1, the J call TRBJ2-3, with D hard to call. From germline, CDR1 is SGHRS and CDR2 YFSETQ. CDR3 length equals 16 residues. Trimming stripped 0 bases from V and 0 bases from J, with 11 bases between. DNA for the CDR3: TGCGCCAGCAGCTTGGCCGGCGGCGTTAGCACAGATACGCAGTATTTT. Encoded protein: CASSLAGGVSTDTQYF.

The chain links TRBV7-8 to TRBJ2-7; D is perhaps TRBD2 (7 bases). In germline, CDR1 is SGHVS, CDR2 FQNEAQ. V was trimmed by 4 bases and J by 3 bases, leaving 10 bases between them. This CDR3 contains 13 residues. CDR3 bases: TGTGCCAGCAGCTACGGGGGGCTCTACGAGCAGTACTTC. It translates to CASSYGGLYEQYF.

The chain has TRBV5-4 and TRBJ2-7; D is perhaps TRBD1 (6 bases). Germline V gives CDR1 SGHNT, CDR2 YYREEE (reference sequence). The CDR3 covers 15 residues. Trimming left V 4 bases short and J 0 bases short, with 14 bases between. The CDR3 sequence: CASSQGGTPSYEQYF. In nucleotides, the CDR3 is TGTGCCAGCAGCCAGGGTGGGACACCCTCCTACGAGCAGTACTTC.

The CDR3 sequence: CASSLQDRVQANYEQYF. CDR3 bases: TGTGCCAGCAGCTTACAGGACAGGGTACAAGCTAACTACGAGCAGTACTTC. This rearrangement joins TRBV21-1 to TRBJ2-7; the table names TRBD1, a call not compared with the DNA. TRBV21-1 is tagged as a pseudogene. The CDR3 runs 17 residues.

The chain combines TRBV5-1 with TRBJ2-2; TRBD1 matches at 9 bases. With 3 bases clipped from V and 5 bases from J, the junction kept 8 bases outside the gene matches. Germline V gene data show CDR1 as SGHRS and CDR2 as YFSETQ. The CDR3 loop spans 16 amino acids. Written as DNA, the CDR3 is TGCGCCAGCAGCTCCGGACAGGGGATCGTGACCGGGGAGCTGTTTTTT. Its protein is CASSSGQGIVTGELFF. The whole variable domain, filled in from reference TRBV5-1 and TRBJ2-2, reads KAGVTQTPRYLIKTRGQQVTLSCSPISGHRSVSWYQQTPGQGLQFLFEYFSETQRNKGNFPGRFSGRQFSNSRSEMNVSTLELGDSALYLCASSSGQGIVTGELFFGEGSRLTVL.

In its sample, this clone was seen once. The chain has TRBV7-8 and TRBJ1-5; D possibly corresponds to TRBD1 (6 bases). Trimming left V 1 base short and J 4 bases short, with 20 bases between. Germline loops: CDR1 SGHVS, CDR2 FQNEAQ. This CDR3 contains 18 residues. The CDR3 spells CASSLDLLKQGRNQPQHF. CDR3 coding DNA: TGTGCCAGCAGCTTAGACCTATTAAAACAGGGAAGGAATCAGCCCCAGCATTTT.

This chain connects TRBV28 to TRBJ2-1; 9 nucleotides agree with TRBD2. The CDR3 has 16 amino acids. V shed 2 bases, J shed 5 bases, and the junction held 7 bases outside the gene matches. Germline CDR1 MDHEN, CDR2 SYDVKM. The CDR3 DNA reads TGTGCCAGCAGTTTACCCGGACTAGCGACAAACAATGAGCAGTTCTTC. Translated: CASSLPGLATNNEQFF. Using reference TRBV28 and TRBJ2-1 for the parts outside the CDR3, the full variable domain is DVKVTQSSRYLVKRTGEKVFLECVQDMDHENMFWYRQDPGLGLRLIYFSYDVKMKEKGDIPEGYSVSREKKERFSLILESASTNQTSMYLCASSLPGLATNNEQFFGPGTRLTVL.

The genes are TRBV6-1 and TRBJ1-4; D is ambiguous. The CDR3 consists of 16 residues. V lost 2 bases to trimming and J lost 0 bases, with 10 bases between them. The germline V gene has CDR1 MNHNS and CDR2 SASEGT. The CDR3 here is CASSEKGRATNEKLFF. The CDR3 coding sequence is TGTGCCAGCAGTGAAAAAGGGAGGGCAACTAATGAAAAACTGTTTTTT.

The chain recombines TRBV5-1 with TRBJ2-2; 13 bases fit TRBD2. The CDR3 covers 15 residues. Trimming took 2 bases from V and 9 from J; bases not matched to a gene: 4. The germline V gene has CDR1 SGHRS and CDR2 YFSETQ. The CDR3 protein is CASSFGLAGDRELFF. In nucleotides, the CDR3 is TGCGCCAGCAGCTTCGGACTAGCGGGAGACCGGGAGCTGTTTTTT. The whole variable domain, remainder taken from reference TRBV5-1 and TRBJ2-2, is KAGVTQTPRYLIKTRGQQVTLSCSPISGHRSVSWYQQTPGQGLQFLFEYFSETQRNKGNFPGRFSGRQFSNSRSEMNVSTLELGDSALYLCASSFGLAGDRELFFGEGSRLTVL.

This clone was recorded only once. V gene TRBV7-2 combines with J gene TRBJ1-2; TRBD1 matches at 7 bases. The CDR3 contains 15 residues. From germline, CDR1 is SGHTA and CDR2 FQGNSA. J was trimmed by 3 bases and V by 4 bases; bases with no gene match: 8. The CDR3, as DNA: TGTGCCAGCAGCTCAGCGACAGGGTCCTACTATGGCTACACCTTC. Translating it yields CASSSATGSYYGYTF. Supplemented by reference TRBV7-2 and TRBJ1-2, the full variable domain reads GAGVSQSPSNKVTEKGKDVELRCDPISGHTALYWYRQSLGQGLEFLIYFQGNSAPDKSGLPSDRFSAERTGGSVSTLTIQRTQQEDSAVYLCASSSATGSYYGYTFGSGTRLTVV.

The V and J genes are TRBV4-3 and TRBJ2-2, with a weak D call TRBD1 (6 bases). The CDR3 has 15 residues. Per germline, CDR1 LGHNA and CDR2 YSLEER. The V end was cut by 0 bases, the J end by 4 bases, with 9 bases between. CDR3 sequence (DNA): TGCGCCAGCAGCCAAGAGGCCAGGGGCACCGGGGAGCTGTTTTTT. Translating gives CASSQEARGTGELFF.

CDR3: CASSGRSGANVLTF. The CDR3 bases are TGTGCCAGTTCCGGACGCTCTGGGGCCAACGTCCTGACTTTC. This chain uses TRBV19 with TRBJ2-6; no firm D call. This CDR3 spans 14 amino acids. V lost 8 bases and J 0 bases, leaving 8 bases between the germline ends. Germline V gene data show CDR1 as LNHDA and CDR2 as SQIVND (reference sequence).

The gene calls are TRBV5-4 and TRBJ2-5; a weak D match, TRBD1 (5 bases). Trimming took off 4 bases at V and 4 bases at J, with 11 bases between the two ends. The CDR3 has 13 amino acids. Germline V gene sequence: CDR1 SGHNT, CDR2 YYREEE (reference sequence). CDR3 protein: CASSRGPGETQYF. The CDR3, as DNA: TGTGCCAGCAGCAGGGGCCCTGGAGAGACCCAGTACTTC.

Turning to this clone: Other nucleotide sequences in the sample specify the same CDR3. The rearrangement uses TRBV6-1 and TRBJ1-5; maybe TRBD1 (5 bases). The V gene lost 3 bases and the J gene lost 0 bases, with 9 bases spanning the gap. From germline, CDR1 is MNHNS and CDR2 SASEGT. This CDR3 comprises 15 residues. The CDR3 reads CASSEGGYSNQPQHF. In nucleotides, the CDR3 is TGTGCCAGCAGTGAGGGGGGGTATAGCAATCAGCCCCAGCATTTT.

The chain employs TRBV5-1 and TRBJ1-1, with TRBD1 identical over 8 bases. Germline trimming cut 4 bases from V and 5 bases from J; bases unmatched to any gene: 7. Germline V gene sequence: CDR1 SGHRS, CDR2 YFSETQ. The CDR3 contains 14 residues. CDR3 residues: CASSHRQGSTEAFF. DNA of the CDR3: TGCGCCAGCAGCCATCGACAGGGGTCGACTGAAGCTTTCTTT.

The chain is built from TRBV2 and TRBJ1-3, with unresolved D. This CDR3 spans 14 amino acids. Germline CDR1 and CDR2: SNHLY and FYNNEI. With 5 bases removed from V and 0 bases from J, the gap between germline ends came to 8 bases. CDR3 loop: CASSRLSSGNTIYF. Here the CDR3 DNA reads TGTGCCAGCAGTCGACTGTCCTCTGGAAACACCATATATTTT.